The 13 T cell receptor beta chains listed next were all sequenced from one sample in a study of cytomegalovirus exposure and HLA in healthy donors. PCR employed 60 Vbeta and 13 Jbeta primers. Sequenced by immunoSEQ multiplex PCR; TCRdb stores in-frame clones only, minus some. The profile shows fewer than 200,000 clones, less than 85% of them singletons. Sequenced sample: PBMCs. The receptors were gathered from a man aged 60-69 years in good health and CMV-seronegative.

V and J are TRBV10-3 and TRBJ2-1; 8 positions agree with TRBD1. CDR1 is ENHRY, CDR2 SYGVKD, per germline. The CDR3 extends over 15 amino acids. J gave up 7 bases and V 3 bases, and 8 bases lay outside the gene matches. The DNA of the CDR3 is TGTGCCATCAGTGAACCTGACAGGGGAAGGAATGAGCAGTTCTTC. This gives the protein CAISEPDRGRNEQFF.

The chain combines TRBV20-1 with TRBJ2-7, with TRBD1 as a possible D gene (5 bases). V lost 5 bases to trimming and J lost 3 bases, with 8 bases between them. The germline CDR1 and CDR2 sequences are DFQATT and SNEGSKA (reference sequence). This CDR3 spans 11 amino acids. CDR3 sequence: CSASRVYEQYF. The CDR3 DNA is TGCAGTGCTTCCAGGGTCTACGAGCAGTACTTC.

The CDR3 DNA follows: TGTGCCAGCAGTTTAGGCTCCCTCGGCTACACCTTC. As protein: CASSLGSLGYTF. This chain connects TRBV28 to TRBJ1-2; D remains ambiguous. Germline V gives CDR1 MDHEN, CDR2 SYDVKM. Between the trimmed V and J ends, which lost 2 bases and 8 bases, there was a span of 9 bases. CDR3 length: 12 residues.

CDR3 amino acids: CASSTNRGPYNEQFF. The DNA for the CDR3 is TGTGCCAGCAGTACCAACAGGGGACCCTACAATGAGCAGTTCTTC. The rearrangement joins TRBV6-5 to TRBJ2-1; 7 bases are shared with TRBD1. Trimming at V came to 5 bases and at J to 2 bases, leaving 6 bases not matched to a gene. Germline CDR1 is MNHEY and CDR2 is SVGAGI. The CDR3 has 15 residues.

This rearrangement joins TRBV5-1 to TRBJ2-6; no reliable D call. Germline CDR1 and CDR2: SGHRS and YFSETQ. The length of the CDR3 is 14 residues. V dropped 1 base and J dropped 0 bases, with 2 bases sitting between them. CDR3 bases: TGCGCCAGCAGCTTGTACTCTGGGGCCAACGTCCTGACTTTC. This codes for CASSLYSGANVLTF.

The chain employs TRBV28 and TRBJ2-1, with TRBD2 matching over 9 bases. Germline values: CDR1 MDHEN, CDR2 SYDVKM. CDR3 length: 15 amino acids. The J segment lost 9 bases and the V segment lost 1 base, leaving 7 bases of the junction unmatched. The CDR3 loop reads CASSLSAGGPIEQFF. The CDR3 DNA follows: TGTGCCAGCAGTTTATCGGCGGGGGGGCCCATTGAGCAGTTCTTC. The whole variable domain, filled in from reference TRBV28 and TRBJ2-1, reads DVKVTQSSRYLVKRTGEKVFLECVQDMDHENMFWYRQDPGLGLRLIYFSYDVKMKEKGDIPEGYSVSREKKERFSLILESASTNQTSMYLCASSLSAGGPIEQFFGPGTRLTVL.

This chain joins TRBV9 and TRBJ1-4; D is perhaps TRBD1 (5 bases). The V end was cut by 4 bases, the J end by 6 bases, with 16 bases between. Germline V lookup: CDR1 SGDLS, CDR2 YYNGEE. The CDR3 loop spans 15 amino acids. The CDR3 sequence is CASSSRFGGDEKLFF. Here the CDR3 DNA reads TGTGCCAGCAGCTCGCGGTTCGGGGGTGATGAAAAACTGTTTTTT.

In this sample, this clone turned up a few times. The chain has TRBV30 and TRBJ1-2, with D hard to call. The CDR3 contains 13 residues. Trimming took 0 bases from V and 6 from J, leaving 11 bases between them. CDR1 and CDR2 (germline): GTSNPN, SVGIG (reference sequence). CDR3 sequence (DNA): TGTGCCTGGAGTGTAGAGGCTCTGCATGGCTACACCTTC. Translating gives CAWSVEALHGYTF.

This clone has a single count. J is TRBJ2-7 and V is TRBV4-1, with D perhaps TRBD1 (6 bases). This CDR3 comprises 16 residues. Germline V gene data show CDR1 as MGHRA and CDR2 as YSYEKL. Trimming removed 2 bases at V and 7 bases at J, with 21 bases between. Here the CDR3 reads CASSQRGHKAFEEQYF. DNA for the CDR3: TGCGCCAGCAGCCAACGGGGACACAAGGCCTTTGAGGAGCAGTACTTC.

This clone showed up just once. The gene calls are TRBV4-3 and TRBJ2-2, with 7 bases fitting TRBD1. The CDR3 loop spans 16 amino acids. J gave up 7 bases and V 7 bases, and 15 bases lay outside the gene matches. Germline-derived CDR1 and CDR2 are LGHNA and YSLEER. The CDR3 spells CASTNTQTGYNGELFF. The CDR3 nucleotides read TGCGCCAGCACCAATACACAGACAGGGTATAACGGGGAGCTGTTTTTT.

The V and J genes are TRBV30 and TRBJ2-7; TRBD2 matches 8 bases. This CDR3 comprises 14 residues. The germline V gene has CDR1 GTSNPN and CDR2 SVGIG (reference sequence). V lost 1 base, J lost 1 base, and 3 bases stayed unmatched. The CDR3 is CAWSAGGWSYEQYF. For the CDR3, the DNA is TGTGCCTGGAGTGCGGGGGGGTGGTCCTACGAGCAGTACTTC. The entire variable domain, with the rest obtained from reference TRBV30 and TRBJ2-7, is as follows: SQTIHQWPATLVQPVGSPLSLECTVEGTSNPNLYWYRQAAGRGLQLLFYSVGIGQISSEVPQNLSASRPQDRQFILSSKKLLLSDSGFYLCAWSAGGWSYEQYFGPGTRLTVT.

CDR3: CASSLAGTGLQETQYF. CDR3 DNA sequence: TGCGCCAGCAGCTTGGCCGGGACAGGGTTACAAGAGACCCAGTACTTC. This sequence joins TRBV5-1 and TRBJ2-5, with TRBD1 matching over 9 bases. V dropped 0 bases and J dropped 2; count of bases not matched to a gene: 5. This CDR3 is built from 16 residues. From germline, CDR1 is SGHRS and CDR2 YFSETQ.

The chain couples TRBV6-6 to TRBJ1-1; a weak D match, TRBD1 (6 bases). This CDR3 is 16 amino acids long. CDR1 is MNHNY and CDR2 is SVGAGI in the germline V gene (reference sequence). Trimming shortened V by 6 bases and J by 1 base, and 18 bases separated the two germline ends. CDR3 sequence reads: CASSGVPGQENTEAFF. As DNA, the CDR3 is TGTGCCAGCAGCGGCGTACCGGGACAAGAGAACACTGAAGCTTTCTTT.